The rows below give T cell receptor beta chains drawn from one sample of a study of OX40 agonist ivuxolimab in advanced cancers. Clones were read by immunoSEQ multiplex PCR, and TCRdb kept only the in-frame ones, dropping some. Found here are about 64,000 clones, approximately 86% of them singletons; the top ten hold 2.8%. The sample in question was CD4+ or CD8+ T cells sorted from blood, obtained in a trial of the OX40 agonist ivuxolimab. The receptors were sampled from an adult with an advanced solid tumor such as melanoma, head and neck, liver or kidney cancer. The CDR3 runs from the conserved cysteine through the conserved F or W. A D gene is named only where the DNA matches it firmly. Some rows have no size entry. The others give once, few or many, or a class for an expanded clone.

>TRBV19|NA|TRBJ2-3|TRBD1
TGTGCCACATCACAGGGGATCGTCACAGATACGCAGTATTTT
CATSQGIVTDTQYF
>TRBV5-1|NA|TRBJ1-3|NA
TGCGCCAGCAGCTTAGTAGGGTTGACTGGAAACACCATATATTTT
CASSLVGLTGNTIYF
>TRBV27|NA|TRBJ2-5|TRBD2
TGTGCCAGCAGTTTATTATCCGGGACTAGCGTAGAGACCCAGTACTTC
CASSLLSGTSVETQYF
>TRBV7-2|NA|TRBJ1-2|TRBD1
TGTGCCAGCAGCTACCGGACAGGGGACGGGAAGGGCTACACCTTC
CASSYRTGDGKGYTF
>TRBV7-2|NA|TRBJ2-1|NA
TGTGCCAGCAGCATCCCTGAATATGAGCAGTTCTTC
CASSIPEYEQFF
>TRBV4-3|NA|TRBJ2-1|TRBD2
TGCGCCAGCAGCCAAGATTCGGCTAGCGGGTACAATGAGCAGTTCTTC
CASSQDSASGYNEQFF
>TRBV6-1|NA|TRBJ1-1|NA
TGTGCCAGCAGTGTAACACAGGGAGGGGACACTGAAGCTTTCTTT
CASSVTQGGDTEAFF
>TRBV5-1|NA|TRBJ2-7|TRBD2
TGCGCCAGCGCACTAGCGGGAGGGATCGAGCAGTACTTC
CASALAGGIEQYF
>TRBV11-3|NA|TRBJ2-1|NA
TGTGCCAGCAGCTTAAGTAGGGGGGCGCACAATGAGCAGTTCTTC
CASSLSRGAHNEQFF
>TRBV5-6|NA|TRBJ1-2|NA
TGTGCCAGCAATGGCGGATACTATGGCTACACCTTC
CASNGGYYGYTF
>TRBV6-6|NA|TRBJ2-5|NA
TGTGCCAGCAGCTCCAATTACCAAGAGACCCAGTACTTC
CASSSNYQETQYF
>TRBV27|NA|TRBJ2-2|TRBD1
TGTGCCAGCAGTAAACAGGGGGCTGGCACCGGGGAGCTGTTTTTT
CASSKQGAGTGELFF
>TRBV7-9|NA|TRBJ1-1|TRBD1
TGTGCCAGCGTCCGGGGGACAGGGTTCATGAACACTGAAGCTTTCTTT
CASVRGTGFMNTEAFF
>TRBV6-6|NA|TRBJ1-1|NA
TGTGCCATCTCCACTTATACTGAAGCTTTCTTT
CAISTYTEAFF
>TRBV19|NA|TRBJ1-5|NA
TGTGCCATTGGGCAGGCGAATAGCAATCAGCCCCAGCATTTT
CAIGQANSNQPQHF
>TRBV29-1|NA|TRBJ1-1|NA
TGCAGCGTTAAGGATCAGGGGAGCACTGAAGCTTTCTTT
CSVKDQGSTEAFF
>TRBV11-2|NA|TRBJ2-1|NA
TGTGCCAGCAGCCCCTACGCAGAACACAATGAGCAGTTCTTC
CASSPYAEHNEQFF
>TRBV7-9|NA|TRBJ2-7|TRBD2
TGTGCCAGCAGCCGCGGACTAGCGGGAGGGCGCGAGCAGTACTTC
CASSRGLAGGREQYF
>TRBV28|NA|TRBJ2-7|NA
TGTGCCAGCAGACCGGGCTCCGGGAAAAAGGGCAACGAGCAGTACTTC
CASRPGSGKKGNEQYF
>TRBV13|NA|TRBJ2-7|TRBD2
TGTGCCAGCAGCGCCTCGACTAGCGGGAACTACGAGCAGTACTTC
CASSASTSGNYEQYF
>TRBV4-1|NA|TRBJ1-3|TRBD1
TGCGCCAGCAGCCAGCAGGGGGGCGGAAACACCATATATTTT
CASSQQGGGNTIYF
>TRBV2|NA|TRBJ2-5|TRBD2
TGTGCCAGCAGGAGGACTAGCGCCTACCAAGAGACCCAGTACTTC
CASRRTSAYQETQYF
>TRBV18|NA|TRBJ2-2|NA
TGTGCCAGCTCAGGACAGCCACCCGGGGAGCTGTTTTTT
CASSGQPPGELFF
>TRBV6-5|few|TRBJ1-1|NA
TGTGCCAGCAGTTACCTCCCACTCCGGACTGAAGCTTTCTTT
CASSYLPLRTEAFF
>TRBV7-2|NA|TRBJ2-7|TRBD2
TGTGCCAGCAGCGTCAACTACCCTAGCGGCACGCAGTACTTC
CASSVNYPSGTQYF
>TRBV6-1|once|TRBJ2-3|NA
TGTGCCAGCCCGGCACTAAGCACAGATACGCAGTATTTT
CASPALSTDTQYF
>TRBV29-1|NA|TRBJ2-7|TRBD2
TGCAGCGTCCTCACTAGCGACCCATCTACCTACGAGCAGTACTTC
CSVLTSDPSTYEQYF
>TRBV5-1|NA|TRBJ2-3|NA
TGCGCCAGCAGCTTGAGTTTGCTAGGCACAGATACGCAGTATTTT
CASSLSLLGTDTQYF
>TRBV7-8|NA|TRBJ2-7|TRBD1
TGTGCCAGCAGCTTGAGGACAGGGGGCCCCGAGCAGTACTTC
CASSLRTGGPEQYF
>TRBV2|NA|TRBJ2-2|TRBD1
TGTGCCAGCAGCGGACAGGGGGGGTTATCCGGGGAGCTGTTTTTT
CASSGQGGLSGELFF
>TRBV2|NA|TRBJ1-2|TRBD1
TGTGCCAGCAGTGGGGACAGGGGTGGCTATGGCTACACCTTC
CASSGDRGGYGYTF
>TRBV19|once|TRBJ2-1|NA
TGTGCCAGTAGTATAGATGTGGTCTCACTTAGCTACTCCTACAATGAGCAGTTCTTC
CASSIDVVSLSYSYNEQFF
>TRBV18|NA|TRBJ1-1|NA
TGTGCCAGCTCACCTCAGGCCGACACCTACACTGAAGCTTTCTTT
CASSPQADTYTEAFF
>TRBV5-4|NA|TRBJ2-5|NA
TGTGCCAGCAGCTTGGCCGTTAGCGATATGGGGGAGACCCAGTACTTC
CASSLAVSDMGETQYF
>TRBV28|NA|TRBJ1-5|NA
TGTGCCAGCAGTTTACGGGCCGGAAGTGGCAATCAGCCCCAGCATTTT
CASSLRAGSGNQPQHF
>TRBV19|NA|TRBJ2-1|NA
TGTGCCAGTTCCTTTAGCGGAGGGCCCTACAATGAGCAGTTCTTC
CASSFSGGPYNEQFF
>TRBV7-8|once|TRBJ2-1|NA
TGTGCCAGCAGACTCACTGCCCGTTCCTACAATGAGCAGTTCTTC
CASRLTARSYNEQFF
>TRBV28|NA|TRBJ1-1|NA
TGTGCCAGCTTCGGGGGGGGCACTGAAGCTTTCTTT
CASFGGGTEAFF
>TRBV6-6|NA|TRBJ1-2|TRBD1
TGTGCCAGCATACGACAGGGGGGGAACTATGGCTACACCTTC
CASIRQGGNYGYTF
>TRBV6-5|NA|TRBJ2-5|TRBD2
TGTGCCACGTCCCGGGGAGGGTTCGAGACCCAGTACTTC
CATSRGGFETQYF
>TRBV27|NA|TRBJ2-2|NA
TGTGCCAGCACCACGGACTCCTACACCGGGGAGCTGTTTTTT
CASTTDSYTGELFF